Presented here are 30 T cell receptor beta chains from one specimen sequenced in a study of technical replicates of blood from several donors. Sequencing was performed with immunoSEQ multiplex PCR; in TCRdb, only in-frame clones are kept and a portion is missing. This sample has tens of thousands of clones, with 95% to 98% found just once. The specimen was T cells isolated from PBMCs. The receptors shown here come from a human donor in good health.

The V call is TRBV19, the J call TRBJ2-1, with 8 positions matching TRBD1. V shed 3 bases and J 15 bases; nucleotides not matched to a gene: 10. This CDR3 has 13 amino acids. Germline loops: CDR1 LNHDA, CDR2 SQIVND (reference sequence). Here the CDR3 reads CASSMRDRGPGFF. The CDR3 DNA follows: TGTGCCAGTAGTATGAGAGACAGGGGCCCAGGGTTCTTC.

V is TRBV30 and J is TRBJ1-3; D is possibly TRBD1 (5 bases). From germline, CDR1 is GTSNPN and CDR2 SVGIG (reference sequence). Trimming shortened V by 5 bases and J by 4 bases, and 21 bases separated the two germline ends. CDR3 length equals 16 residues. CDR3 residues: CAWRGVPLQRGNTIYF. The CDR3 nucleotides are TGTGCCTGGCGGGGGGTGCCCCTTCAGAGGGGAAACACCATATATTTT.

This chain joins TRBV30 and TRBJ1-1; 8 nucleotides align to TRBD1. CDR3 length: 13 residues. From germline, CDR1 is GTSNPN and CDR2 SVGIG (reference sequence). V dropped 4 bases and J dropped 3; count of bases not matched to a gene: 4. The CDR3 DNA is TGTGCCTGGACCGCGGACAGGGACACTGAAGCTTTCTTT. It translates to CAWTADRDTEAFF.

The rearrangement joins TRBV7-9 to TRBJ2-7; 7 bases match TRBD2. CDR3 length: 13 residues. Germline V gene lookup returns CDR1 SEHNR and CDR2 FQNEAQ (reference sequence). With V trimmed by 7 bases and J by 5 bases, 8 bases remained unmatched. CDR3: CASKWGEGNEQYF. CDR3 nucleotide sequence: TGTGCCAGCAAATGGGGGGAGGGCAACGAGCAGTACTTC.

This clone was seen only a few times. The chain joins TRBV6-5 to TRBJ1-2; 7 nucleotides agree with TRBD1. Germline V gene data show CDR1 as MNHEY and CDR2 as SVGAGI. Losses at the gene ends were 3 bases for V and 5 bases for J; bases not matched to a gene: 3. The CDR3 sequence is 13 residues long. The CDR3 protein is CASSYAGGYGYTF. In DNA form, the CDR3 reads TGTGCCAGCAGTTATGCAGGGGGATATGGCTACACCTTC.

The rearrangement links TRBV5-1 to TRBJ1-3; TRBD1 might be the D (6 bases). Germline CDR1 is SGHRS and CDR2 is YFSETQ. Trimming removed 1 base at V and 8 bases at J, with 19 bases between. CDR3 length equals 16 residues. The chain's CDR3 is CASSLFTQDSGDTIYF. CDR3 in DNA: TGCGCCAGCAGCTTGTTCACCCAGGACAGCGGCGACACCATATATTTT. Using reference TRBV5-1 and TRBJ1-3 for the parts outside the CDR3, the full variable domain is KAGVTQTPRYLIKTRGQQVTLSCSPISGHRSVSWYQQTPGQGLQFLFEYFSETQRNKGNFPGRFSGRQFSNSRSEMNVSTLELGDSALYLCASSLFTQDSGDTIYFGEGSWLTVV.

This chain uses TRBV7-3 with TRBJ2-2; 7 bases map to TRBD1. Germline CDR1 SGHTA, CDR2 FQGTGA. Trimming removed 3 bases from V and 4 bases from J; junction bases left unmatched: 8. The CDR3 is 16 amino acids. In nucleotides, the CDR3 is TGTGCCAGCAGCTTGGGACAGACCCCTACCACCGGGGAGCTGTTTTTT. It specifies CASSLGQTPTTGELFF.

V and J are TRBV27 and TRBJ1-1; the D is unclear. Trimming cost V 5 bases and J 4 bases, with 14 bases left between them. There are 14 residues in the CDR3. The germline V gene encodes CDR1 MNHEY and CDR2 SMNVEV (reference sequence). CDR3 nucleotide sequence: TGTGCCAGCAGTCAGGTGGGCCGGGGCACTGAAGCTTTCTTT. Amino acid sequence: CASSQVGRGTEAFF.

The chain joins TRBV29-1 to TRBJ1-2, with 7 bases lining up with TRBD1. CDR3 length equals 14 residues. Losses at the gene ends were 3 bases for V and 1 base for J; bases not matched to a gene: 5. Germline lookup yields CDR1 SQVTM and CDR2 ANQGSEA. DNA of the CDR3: TGCAGCGTTGATGGAGGGGGCCTTAACTATGGCTACACCTTC. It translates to CSVDGGGLNYGYTF.

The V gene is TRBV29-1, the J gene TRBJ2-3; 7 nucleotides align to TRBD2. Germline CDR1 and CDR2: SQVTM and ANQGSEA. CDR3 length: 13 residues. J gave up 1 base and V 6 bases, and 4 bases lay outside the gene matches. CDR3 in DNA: TGCAGCGTCTCTCGGGGGGGCACAGATACGCAGTATTTT. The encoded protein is CSVSRGGTDTQYF.

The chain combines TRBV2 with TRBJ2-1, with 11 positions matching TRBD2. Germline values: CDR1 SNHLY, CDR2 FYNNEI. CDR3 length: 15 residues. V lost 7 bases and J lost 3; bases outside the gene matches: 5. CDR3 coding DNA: TGTGCCAGCACTGGGGGGACTAGCGGCTACAATGAGCAGTTCTTC. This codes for CASTGGTSGYNEQFF.

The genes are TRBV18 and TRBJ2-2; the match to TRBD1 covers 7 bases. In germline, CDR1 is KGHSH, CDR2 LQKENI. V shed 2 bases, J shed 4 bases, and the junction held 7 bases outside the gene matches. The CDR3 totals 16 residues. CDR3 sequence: CASSPTGQQVTGELFF. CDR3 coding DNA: TGTGCCAGCTCACCAACGGGACAGCAAGTCACCGGGGAGCTGTTTTTT.

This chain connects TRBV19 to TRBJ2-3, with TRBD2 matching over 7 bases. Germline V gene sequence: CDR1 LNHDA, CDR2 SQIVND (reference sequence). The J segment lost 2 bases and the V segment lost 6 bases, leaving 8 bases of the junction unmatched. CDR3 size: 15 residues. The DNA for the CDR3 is TGTGCCAGTAGGGGCGCGGGAGACAACACAGATACGCAGTATTTT. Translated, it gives CASRGAGDNTDTQYF.

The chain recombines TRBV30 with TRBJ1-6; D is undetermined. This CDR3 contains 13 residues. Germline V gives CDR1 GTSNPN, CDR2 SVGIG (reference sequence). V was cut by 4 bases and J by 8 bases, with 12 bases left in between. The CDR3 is CAWTQSSHSPLHF. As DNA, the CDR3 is TGTGCCTGGACTCAATCGAGCCATTCACCCCTCCACTTT.

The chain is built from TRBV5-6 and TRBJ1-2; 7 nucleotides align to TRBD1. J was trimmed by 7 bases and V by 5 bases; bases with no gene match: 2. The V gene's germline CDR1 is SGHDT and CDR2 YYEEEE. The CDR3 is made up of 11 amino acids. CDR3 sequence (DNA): TGTGCCAGCAGTCCAGGGGGTGGCTACACCTTC. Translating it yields CASSPGGGYTF.

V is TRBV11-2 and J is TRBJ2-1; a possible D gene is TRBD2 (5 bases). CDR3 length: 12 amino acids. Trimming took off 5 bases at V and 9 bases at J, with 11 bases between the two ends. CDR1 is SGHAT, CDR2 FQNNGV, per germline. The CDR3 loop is CASSRGWLEQFF. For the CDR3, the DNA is TGTGCCAGCAGCCGCGGGTGGCTTGAGCAGTTCTTC. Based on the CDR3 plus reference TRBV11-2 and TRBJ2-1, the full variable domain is EAGVAQSPRYKIIEKRQSVAFWCNPISGHATLYWYQQILGQGPKLLIQFQNNGVVDDSQLPKDRFSAERLKGVDSTLKIQPAKLEDSAVYLCASSRGWLEQFFGPGTRLTVL.

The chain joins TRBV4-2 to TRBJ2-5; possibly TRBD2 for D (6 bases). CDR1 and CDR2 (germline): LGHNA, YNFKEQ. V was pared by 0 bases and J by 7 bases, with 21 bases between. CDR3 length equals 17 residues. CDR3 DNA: TGTGCCAGCAGCCAAGATGGGCCGGGAGACCCTCCGGGGACCCAGTACTTC. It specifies CASSQDGPGDPPGTQYF.

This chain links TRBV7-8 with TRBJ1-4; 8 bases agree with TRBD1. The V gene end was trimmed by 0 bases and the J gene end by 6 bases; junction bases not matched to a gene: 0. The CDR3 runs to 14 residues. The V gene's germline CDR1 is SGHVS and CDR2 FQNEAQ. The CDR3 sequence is CASSLARGHEKLFF. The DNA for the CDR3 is TGTGCCAGCAGCTTAGCCAGGGGGCATGAAAAACTGTTTTTT.

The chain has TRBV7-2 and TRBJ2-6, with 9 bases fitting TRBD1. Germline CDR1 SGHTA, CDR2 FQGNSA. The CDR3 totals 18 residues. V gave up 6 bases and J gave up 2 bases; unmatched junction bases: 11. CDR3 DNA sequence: TGTGCCAGCAGTTCCCGGGACAGGGTAATACCTGGGGCCAACGTCCTGACTTTC. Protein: CASSSRDRVIPGANVLTF.

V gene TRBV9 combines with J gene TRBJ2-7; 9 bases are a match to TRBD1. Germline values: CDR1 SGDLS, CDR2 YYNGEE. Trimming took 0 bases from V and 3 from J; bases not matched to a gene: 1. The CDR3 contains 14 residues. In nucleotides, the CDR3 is TGTGCCAGCAGCGTAGGGGACAGGGACTACGAGCAGTACTTC. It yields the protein CASSVGDRDYEQYF. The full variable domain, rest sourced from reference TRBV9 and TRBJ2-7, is DSGVTQTPKHLITATGQRVTLRCSPRSGDLSVYWYQQSLDQGLQFLIQYYNGEERAKGNILERFSAQQFPDLHSELNLSSLELGDSALYFCASSVGDRDYEQYFGPGTRLTVT.

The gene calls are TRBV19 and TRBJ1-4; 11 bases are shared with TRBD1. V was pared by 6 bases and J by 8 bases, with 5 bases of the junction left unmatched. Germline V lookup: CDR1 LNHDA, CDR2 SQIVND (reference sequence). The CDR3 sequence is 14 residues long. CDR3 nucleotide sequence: TGTGCCAGTAGAGGGAGGGACAGGGGGGAAAAACTGTTTTTT. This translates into CASRGRDRGEKLFF.

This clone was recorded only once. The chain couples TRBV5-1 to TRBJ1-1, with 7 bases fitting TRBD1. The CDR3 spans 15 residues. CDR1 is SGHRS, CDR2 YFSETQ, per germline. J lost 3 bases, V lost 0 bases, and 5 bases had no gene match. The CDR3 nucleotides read TGCGCCAGCAGCTTGGAGGGGGCGTATCACACTGAAGCTTTCTTT. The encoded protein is CASSLEGAYHTEAFF.

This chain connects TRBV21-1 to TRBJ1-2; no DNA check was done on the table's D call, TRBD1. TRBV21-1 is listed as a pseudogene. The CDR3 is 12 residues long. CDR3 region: CASSVDRGGYTF. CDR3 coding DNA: TGTGCCAGCAGCGTCGACAGGGGTGGCTACACCTTC.

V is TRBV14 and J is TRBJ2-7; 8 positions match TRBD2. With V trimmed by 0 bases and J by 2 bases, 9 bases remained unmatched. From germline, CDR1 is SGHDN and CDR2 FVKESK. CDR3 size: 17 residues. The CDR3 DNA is TGTGCCAGCAGCCAAGATGGGGTACTAGCGGTACCCTACGAGCAGTACTTC. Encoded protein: CASSQDGVLAVPYEQYF.

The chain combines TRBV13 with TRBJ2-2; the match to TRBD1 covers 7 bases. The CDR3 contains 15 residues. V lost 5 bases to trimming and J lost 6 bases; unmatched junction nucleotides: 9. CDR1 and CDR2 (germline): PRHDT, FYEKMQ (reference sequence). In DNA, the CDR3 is TGTGCCAGCAGCCGTGGGACAGAAACCCCCGGGGAGCTGTTTTTT. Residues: CASSRGTETPGELFF.

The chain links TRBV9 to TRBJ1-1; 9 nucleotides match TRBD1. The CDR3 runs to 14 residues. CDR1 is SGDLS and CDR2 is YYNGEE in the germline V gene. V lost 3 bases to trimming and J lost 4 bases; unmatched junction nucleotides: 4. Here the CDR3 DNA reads TGTGCCAGCAGCGCCGGGACAGGGACCACTGAAGCTTTCTTT. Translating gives CASSAGTGTTEAFF.

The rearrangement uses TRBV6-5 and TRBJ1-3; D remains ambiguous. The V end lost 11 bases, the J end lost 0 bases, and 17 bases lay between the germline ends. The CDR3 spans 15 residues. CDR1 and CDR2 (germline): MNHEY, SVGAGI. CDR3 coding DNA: TGTGCCTCTCAGTTACATCGAACCTCTGGAAACACCATATATTTT. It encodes CASQLHRTSGNTIYF.

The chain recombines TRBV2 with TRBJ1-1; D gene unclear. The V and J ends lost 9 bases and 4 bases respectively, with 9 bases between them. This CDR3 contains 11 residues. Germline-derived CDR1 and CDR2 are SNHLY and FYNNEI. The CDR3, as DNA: TGTGCCAGAGGCACGGGCACTGAAGCTTTCTTT. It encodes CARGTGTEAFF. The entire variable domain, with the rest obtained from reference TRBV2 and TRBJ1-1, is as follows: EPEVTQTPSHQVTQMGQEVILRCVPISNHLYFYWYRQILGQKVEFLVSFYNNEISEKSEIFDDQFSVERPDGSNFTLKIRSTKLEDSAMYFCARGTGTEAFFGQGTRLTVV.

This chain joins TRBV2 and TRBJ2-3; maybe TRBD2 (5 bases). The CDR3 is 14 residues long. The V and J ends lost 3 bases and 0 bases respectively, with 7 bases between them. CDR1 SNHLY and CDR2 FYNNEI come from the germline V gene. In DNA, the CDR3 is TGTGCCAGCAGTGAGGAGGTTAGCACAGATACGCAGTATTTT. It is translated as CASSEEVSTDTQYF.

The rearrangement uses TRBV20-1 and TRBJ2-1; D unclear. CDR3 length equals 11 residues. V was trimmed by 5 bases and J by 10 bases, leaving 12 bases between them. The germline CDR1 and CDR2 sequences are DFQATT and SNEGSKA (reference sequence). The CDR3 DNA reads TGCAGTGCTGAGACCCCAGGCGAGCAGTTCTTC. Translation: CSAETPGEQFF.